The rows below give T cell receptor beta chains drawn from one sample of a study of blood T cell repertoires in COVID-19. Sequencing was performed with immunoSEQ multiplex PCR; in TCRdb, only in-frame clones are kept and a portion is missing. In the table there are fewer than 200,000 clones, 70% to 80% of which are singletons. Sequencing used peripheral blood. These receptors were taken from a man in his sixties with acute or convalescent COVID-19. The CDR3 runs from the conserved cysteine through the conserved F or W. D genes are given only for firm matches. Clone size is given for some rows only: seen once, a few or many times, or a class if the clone is expanded.

clone_size	j_call	v_call	d_call	cdr3_nt	cdr3_aa
.	TRBJ1-4	TRBV27	TRBD1	TGTGCCAGCAGTCGGGGACAGGGGACTTCTAATGAAAAACTGTTTTTT	CASSRGQGTSNEKLFF
.	TRBJ1-2	TRBV6-5	.	TGTGCCAGCAGGGAGGCACAGAAGAGTGGCTACACCTTC	CASREAQKSGYTF
.	TRBJ1-3	TRBV4-3	TRBD1	TGCGCCAGCAGCGGGGACAGGGGAGGTCTAGGAAACACCATATATTTT	CASSGDRGGLGNTIYF
once	TRBJ2-3	TRBV7-2	TRBD2	TGTGCCAGCAGTACGACTAGCGGGGGCACAGATACGCAGTATTTT	CASSTTSGGTDTQYF
few	TRBJ2-1	TRBV7-3	.	TGTGCCAGCAGCTTATCGGCAATGCAGGCTGAGCAGTTCTTC	CASSLSAMQAEQFF
.	TRBJ1-6	TRBV6-2/TRBV6-3	TRBD1	TGTGCCAGCAGCTGGGACAGGGAGAATTCACCCCTCCACTTT	CASSWDRENSPLHF
.	TRBJ1-4	TRBV11-2	.	TGTGCCAGCAGCTCAGCCGGGGGATTTACTAATGAAAAACTGTTTTTT	CASSSAGGFTNEKLFF
.	TRBJ2-2	TRBV5-1	.	TGCGCCAGCAGTCCCGGGTCGAGGAACACCGGGGAGCTGTTTTTT	CASSPGSRNTGELFF
once	TRBJ2-3	TRBV6-2/TRBV6-3	TRBD2	TGTGCCAGCAGCCCCCTATCCCGGCTAGCGGGCCATTCCCGCATCACAGATACGCAGTATTTT	CASSPLSRLAGHSRITDTQYF
.	TRBJ1-4	TRBV6-6	.	TGTGCCACGCGACACTCCACAACTAATGAAAAACTGTTTTTT	CATRHSTTNEKLFF
.	TRBJ1-5	TRBV5-1	TRBD1	TGCGCCAGCAGCCTAGGGACAGTGAATCAGCCCCAGCATTTT	CASSLGTVNQPQHF
.	TRBJ1-2	TRBV5-4	.	TGTGCCAGCAGCTCCCCCGACAGTCCCTATGGCTACACCTTC	CASSSPDSPYGYTF
.	TRBJ1-5	TRBV19	TRBD1	TGTGCCAGTAGTACCCGCGAGGGACAGGGAGGACAGCCCCAGCATTTT	CASSTREGQGGQPQHF
.	TRBJ2-7	TRBV10-3	.	TGTGCCATCAGTGAGGTAGGGGAGGCCTACGAGCAGTACTTC	CAISEVGEAYEQYF
once	TRBJ1-1	TRBV5-6	.	TGTGCCAGCAGCTTGACAGGGTGGACTGAAGCTTTCTTT	CASSLTGWTEAFF
.	TRBJ2-1	TRBV6-5	.	TGTGCCAGCAGTCCAACGAGGCAGGGCAATGAGCAGTTCTTC	CASSPTRQGNEQFF
.	TRBJ2-7	TRBV12-3/TRBV12-4	.	TGTGCCAGCAGTTTAGGGACAGTTTACGAGCAGTACTTC	CASSLGTVYEQYF
once	TRBJ1-5	TRBV7-2	.	TGTGCCAGCAGCTTAGCCAGGGATCAGCCCCAGCATTTT	CASSLARDQPQHF
.	TRBJ2-4	TRBV6-1	TRBD1	TGTGCCAGCAGTGAAGTTGGGACAGGGAAAAACATTCAGTACTTC	CASSEVGTGKNIQYF
.	TRBJ2-1	TRBV7-2	.	TGTGCCAGCAGCTTAGACGCGGGGAACTCCTACAATGAGCAGTTCTTC	CASSLDAGNSYNEQFF
.	TRBJ1-1	TRBV28	.	TGTGCCAGCAGTTTAAGCAGGATTACTGAAGCTTTCTTT	CASSLSRITEAFF
once	TRBJ2-3	TRBV27	TRBD2	TGTGCCAGCAGGAGCGGGACTAGCGGGGTTACAGATACGCAGTATTTT	CASRSGTSGVTDTQYF
few	TRBJ1-1	TRBV29-1	TRBD1	TGCAGCGTTGGGACAGGGGGATGGACTGAAGCTTTCTTT	CSVGTGGWTEAFF
few	TRBJ2-3	TRBV27	TRBD1	TGTGCCAGCAGTCGGGCCGGGACAGCTTCCACAGATACGCAGTATTTT	CASSRAGTASTDTQYF
.	TRBJ2-7	TRBV6-1	.	TGTGCCAGCAGTGAACATACAGCCAGCTCCTACGAGCAGTACTTC	CASSEHTASSYEQYF
.	TRBJ2-7	TRBV27	.	TGTGCCAGCAGCTCTGACAGGTTAACCTCCTACGAGCAGTACTTC	CASSSDRLTSYEQYF
.	TRBJ2-1	TRBV27	TRBD2	TGTGCCAGCAGTTTATCTTCCAGACTAGCGGGGAACAATGAGCAGTTCTTC	CASSLSSRLAGNNEQFF
.	TRBJ1-1	TRBV11-2	TRBD1	TGTGCCAGCAGCTTAGGGACAGGGAACACTGAAGCTTTCTTT	CASSLGTGNTEAFF
.	TRBJ2-2	TRBV18	TRBD1	TGTGCCACCGCAGGGACAGGGAACACCGGGGAGCTGTTTTTT	CATAGTGNTGELFF
.	TRBJ1-1	TRBV7-8	.	TGTGCCAGCGGAAAAGAAGGGGGAACCACTGAAGCTTTCTTT	CASGKEGGTTEAFF
.	TRBJ1-6	TRBV6-5	TRBD1	TGTGCCAGCAAACTCGGGACAGGGAATAATTCACCCCTCCACTTT	CASKLGTGNNSPLHF
.	TRBJ2-7	TRBV7-2	.	TGTGCCAGCAGTCCAATTTCACAGGGTTACGAGCAGTACTTC	CASSPISQGYEQYF
.	TRBJ2-2	TRBV24-1	TRBD2	TGTGCCACCAGTGAGAGGGAACGGGAGGGCGGGGAGCTGTTTTTT	CATSEREREGGELFF